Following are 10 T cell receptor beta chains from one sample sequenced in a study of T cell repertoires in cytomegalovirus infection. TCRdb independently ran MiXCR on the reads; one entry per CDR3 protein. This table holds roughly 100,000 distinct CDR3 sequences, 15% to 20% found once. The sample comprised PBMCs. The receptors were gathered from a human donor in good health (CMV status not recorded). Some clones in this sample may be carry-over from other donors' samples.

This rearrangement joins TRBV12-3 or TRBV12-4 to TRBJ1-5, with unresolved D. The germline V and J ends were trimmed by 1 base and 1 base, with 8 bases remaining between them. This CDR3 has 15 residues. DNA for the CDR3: TGTGCCAGCAGTTTAGAGGGAATGAGCAATCAGCCCCAGCATTTT. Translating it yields CASSLEGMSNQPQHF.

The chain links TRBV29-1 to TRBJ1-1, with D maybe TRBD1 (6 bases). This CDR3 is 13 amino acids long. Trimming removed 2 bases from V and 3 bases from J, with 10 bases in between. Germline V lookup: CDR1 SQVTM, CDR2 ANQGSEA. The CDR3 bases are TGCAGCGTTGAATGGGGGCGCGACACTGAAGCTTTCTTT. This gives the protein CSVEWGRDTEAFF.

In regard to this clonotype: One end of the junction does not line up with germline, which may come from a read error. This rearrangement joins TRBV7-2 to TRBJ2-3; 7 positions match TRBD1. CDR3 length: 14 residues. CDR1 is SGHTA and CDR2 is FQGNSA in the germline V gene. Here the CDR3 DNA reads TGTTCCAGCAGCTTGACAGGGAGCACAGATACGCAGTATTTT. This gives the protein CSSSLTGSTDTQYF.

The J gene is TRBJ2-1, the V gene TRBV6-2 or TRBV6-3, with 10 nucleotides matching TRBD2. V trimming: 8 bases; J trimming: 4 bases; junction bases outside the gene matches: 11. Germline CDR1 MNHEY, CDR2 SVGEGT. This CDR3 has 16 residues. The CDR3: CASAGGGLAPYNEQFF. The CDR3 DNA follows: TGTGCCAGCGCTGGGGGGGGACTAGCGCCTTACAATGAGCAGTTCTTC.

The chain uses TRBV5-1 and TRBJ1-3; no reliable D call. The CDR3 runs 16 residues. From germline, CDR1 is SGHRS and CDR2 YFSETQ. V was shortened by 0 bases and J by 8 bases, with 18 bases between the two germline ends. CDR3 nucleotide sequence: TGCGCCAGCAGCTTGGCCTCGATTCACCAAGGAGACACCATATATTTT. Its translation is CASSLASIHQGDTIYF.

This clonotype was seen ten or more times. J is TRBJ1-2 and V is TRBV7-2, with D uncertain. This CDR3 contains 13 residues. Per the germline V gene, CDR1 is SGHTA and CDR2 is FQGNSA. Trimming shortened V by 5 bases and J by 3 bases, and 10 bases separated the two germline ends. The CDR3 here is CASSPVIDYGYTF. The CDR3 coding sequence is TGTGCCAGCAGCCCCGTCATTGACTATGGCTACACCTTC.

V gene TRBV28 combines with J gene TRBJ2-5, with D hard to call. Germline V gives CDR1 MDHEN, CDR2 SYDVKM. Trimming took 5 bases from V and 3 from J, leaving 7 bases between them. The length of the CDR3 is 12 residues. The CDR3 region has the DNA TGTGCCAGCAGTCGACAAGAAGAGACCCAGTACTTC. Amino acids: CASSRQEETQYF.

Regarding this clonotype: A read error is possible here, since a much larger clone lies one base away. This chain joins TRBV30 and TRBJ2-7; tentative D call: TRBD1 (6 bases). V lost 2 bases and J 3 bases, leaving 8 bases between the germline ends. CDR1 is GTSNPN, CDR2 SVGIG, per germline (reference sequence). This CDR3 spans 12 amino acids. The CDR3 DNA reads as TGTGCCTGGAGTCAGGGGCGCTACGAGCAGTACTTC. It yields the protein CAWSQGRYEQYF.

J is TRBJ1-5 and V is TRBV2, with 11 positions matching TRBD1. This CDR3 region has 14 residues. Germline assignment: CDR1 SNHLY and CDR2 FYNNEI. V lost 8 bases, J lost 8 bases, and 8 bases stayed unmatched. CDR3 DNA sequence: TGTGCCAGCGGCCGGGACAGGGGGACCGAGCCCCAGCATTTT. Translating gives CASGRDRGTEPQHF.

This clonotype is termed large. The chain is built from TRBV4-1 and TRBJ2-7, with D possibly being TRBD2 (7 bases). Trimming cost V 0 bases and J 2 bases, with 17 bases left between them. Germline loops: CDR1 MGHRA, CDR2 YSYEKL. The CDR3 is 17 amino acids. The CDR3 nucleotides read TGCGCCAGCAGCCAAGATCGTCGCGGGGGCCTTCCCTACGAGCAGTACTTC. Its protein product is CASSQDRRGGLPYEQYF.